Presented here are 22 T cell receptor beta chains from one specimen sequenced in a study of blood T cell repertoires in COVID-19. Assay used: immunoSEQ multiplex PCR; TCRdb lists only in-frame clones, some missing. The table has 300,000 or so clones, 80% to 95% seen once. The sequenced sample consisted of PBMCs or T cells enriched from blood (not recorded which). Every receptor here comes from a woman between 25 and 40 years old who had recovered from COVID-19.

This clone has a single count. V and J are TRBV19 and TRBJ2-1; TRBD2 is a possible D gene (6 bases). The ends were cut back, 5 bases at V and 3 bases at J, with 11 bases in the middle. Germline lookup yields CDR1 LNHDA and CDR2 SQIVND (reference sequence). The length of the CDR3 is 14 residues. The CDR3 reads CASSGGNYYNEQFF. CDR3 nucleotides: TGTGCCAGTAGTGGCGGGAACTACTACAATGAGCAGTTCTTC. Complete variable domain (other parts from reference TRBV19 and TRBJ2-1): DGGITQSPKYLFRKEGQNVTLSCEQNLNHDAMYWYRQDPGQGLRLIYYSQIVNDFQKGDIAEGYSVSREKKESFPLTVTSAQKNPTAFYLCASSGGNYYNEQFFGPGTRLTVL.

The chain carries TRBV5-6 and TRBJ1-5; 8 positions agree with TRBD1. Per the germline V gene, CDR1 is SGHDT and CDR2 is YYEEEE. V lost 0 bases and J lost 4; bases outside the gene matches: 12. The CDR3 spans 18 residues. CDR3 amino acids: CASSLGTRAGGWNQPQHF. In DNA, the CDR3 is TGTGCCAGCAGCTTGGGTACGAGGGCAGGGGGCTGGAATCAGCCCCAGCATTTT. Complete variable domain (other parts from reference TRBV5-6 and TRBJ1-5): DAGVTQSPTHLIKTRGQQVTLRCSPKSGHDTVSWYQQALGQGPQFIFQYYEEEERQRGNFPDRFSGHQFPNYSSELNVNALLLGDSALYLCASSLGTRAGGWNQPQHFGDGTRLSIL.

The rearrangement joins TRBV25-1 to TRBJ2-2; 9 bases are shared with TRBD1. The length of the CDR3 is 16 residues. J gave up 5 bases and V 2 bases, and 6 bases lay outside the gene matches. Germline lookup yields CDR1 MGHDK and CDR2 SYGVNS. CDR3 nucleotide sequence: TGTGCCAGCAGTGAACTGGACAGGGGAGTTACCGGGGAGCTGTTTTTT. Protein product: CASSELDRGVTGELFF.

The chain recombines TRBV27 with TRBJ1-1; 9 bases map to TRBD1. There are 13 residues in the CDR3. The V gene end was trimmed by 2 bases and the J gene end by 9 bases; junction bases not matched to a gene: 4. CDR1 is MNHEY and CDR2 is SMNVEV in the germline V gene (reference sequence). This CDR3 is CASSLANRGQAFF. DNA of the CDR3: TGTGCCAGCAGTTTAGCTAACAGGGGGCAAGCTTTCTTT.

V gene TRBV7-3 combines with J gene TRBJ2-1, with 7 bases lining up with TRBD2. CDR3 length: 15 residues. J was trimmed by 3 bases and V by 2 bases; bases with no gene match: 4. Germline V lookup: CDR1 SGHTA, CDR2 FQGTGA. The chain's CDR3 is CASSLGGSIYNEQFF. The CDR3 region has the DNA TGTGCCAGCAGCTTAGGCGGGAGTATCTACAATGAGCAGTTCTTC.

The V call is TRBV7-2, the J call TRBJ2-2, with a weak D call TRBD2 (5 bases). In germline, CDR1 is SGHTA, CDR2 FQGNSA. V lost 2 bases to trimming and J lost 6 bases, with 13 bases between them. CDR3 length: 15 amino acids. The CDR3 spells CASSLSTLGAGELFF. The CDR3 DNA reads as TGTGCCAGCAGCTTATCAACACTAGGCGCCGGGGAGCTGTTTTTT.

This chain links TRBV7-3 with TRBJ2-7, with a weak D call TRBD1 (6 bases). Germline CDR1 and CDR2: SGHTA and FQGTGA. V was pared by 5 bases and J by 2 bases, with 10 bases between. The CDR3 contains 13 residues. The CDR3, as DNA: TGTGCCAGCAGCCCGACAGGAACCTACGAGCAGTACTTC. Residues: CASSPTGTYEQYF.

The chain uses TRBV7-8 and TRBJ1-5; 7 nucleotides line up with TRBD1. The germline CDR1 and CDR2 sequences are SGHVS and FQNEAQ. This CDR3 spans 16 amino acids. Trimming cost V 5 bases and J 3 bases; bases outside gene matches: 10. CDR3 nucleotides: TGTGCCAGCAGCGCATTCACAGGGGTTAACAATCAGCCCCAGCATTTT. Its translation: CASSAFTGVNNQPQHF. The whole variable domain, filled in from reference TRBV7-8 and TRBJ1-5, reads GAGVSQSPRYKVAKRGQDVALRCDPISGHVSLFWYQQALGQGPEFLTYFQNEAQLDKSGLPSDRFFAERPEGSVSTLKIQRTQQEDSAVYLCASSAFTGVNNQPQHFGDGTRLSIL.

The rearrangement joins TRBV21-1 to TRBJ2-2; no DNA check was done on the table's D call, TRBD2. TRBV21-1 is a pseudogene segment. The CDR3 covers 17 residues. The CDR3 is CASSKALRGGNTGELFF. CDR3 nucleotide sequence: TGTGCCAGCAGCAAAGCGCTACGGGGGGGGAACACCGGGGAGCTGTTTTTT.

The table lists this clone with a count of one. V is TRBV2 and J is TRBJ1-5; 9 positions match TRBD1. Germline trimming cut 4 bases from V and 6 bases from J; bases unmatched to any gene: 7. CDR3 length: 15 residues. Germline V gene lookup returns CDR1 SNHLY and CDR2 FYNNEI. CDR3 loop: CASSVTGGVSQPQHF. CDR3 nucleotide sequence: TGTGCCAGCAGTGTAACAGGGGGCGTGAGTCAGCCCCAGCATTTT. Together with reference TRBV2 and TRBJ1-5, the CDR3 gives the full variable domain: EPEVTQTPSHQVTQMGQEVILRCVPISNHLYFYWYRQILGQKVEFLVSFYNNEISEKSEIFDDQFSVERPDGSNFTLKIRSTKLEDSAMYFCASSVTGGVSQPQHFGDGTRLSIL.

The V and J genes are TRBV24-1 and TRBJ2-7; 10 nucleotides match TRBD1. J lost 4 bases, V lost 6 bases, and 2 bases had no gene match. The CDR3 is 13 residues long. Germline values: CDR1 KGHDR, CDR2 SFDVKD. In DNA, the CDR3 is TGTGCCACCAGTCGGGACAGGGGTTACGAGCAGTACTTC. This codes for CATSRDRGYEQYF.

The chain carries TRBV25-1 and TRBJ1-3, with D maybe TRBD1 (6 bases). CDR1 is MGHDK and CDR2 is SYGVNS in the germline V gene. V lost 6 bases, J lost 4 bases, and 13 bases lay in between. The CDR3 runs to 14 residues. The CDR3: CASRQTGSGNTIYF. The CDR3 DNA follows: TGTGCCAGCAGACAAACAGGGTCAGGAAACACCATATATTTT. The full variable domain, its missing parts supplied by reference TRBV25-1 and TRBJ1-3, is EADIYQTPRYLVIGTGKKITLECSQTMGHDKMYWYQQDPGMELHLIHYSYGVNSTEKGDLSSESTVSRIRTEHFPLTLESARPSHTSQYLCASRQTGSGNTIYFGEGSWLTVV.

V is TRBV14 and J is TRBJ1-3, with D unresolved. The V and J ends lost 2 bases and 3 bases respectively, with 8 bases between them. The CDR3 totals 14 residues. Germline V gene sequence: CDR1 SGHDN, CDR2 FVKESK. The CDR3 DNA reads as TGTGCCAGCAGCCAATACAATATTGGAAACACCATATATTTT. This encodes CASSQYNIGNTIYF.

This chain connects TRBV28 to TRBJ1-1; 7 nucleotides match TRBD1. The length of the CDR3 is 14 residues. The V segment lost 5 bases and the J segment 0 bases; nucleotides outside the gene matches: 3. Germline CDR1 MDHEN, CDR2 SYDVKM. As DNA, the CDR3 is TGTGCCAGCAGTCTGGGACAGATGAACACTGAAGCTTTCTTT. Encoded protein: CASSLGQMNTEAFF.

In its sample, this clone was seen a few times. V usage is TRBV28 and J usage is TRBJ2-1, with TRBD2 matching 11 bases. V dropped 10 bases and J dropped 5; count of bases not matched to a gene: 7. This CDR3 spans 14 amino acids. Germline CDR1 MDHEN, CDR2 SYDVKM. The chain's CDR3 is CATITSGGNNEQFF. The CDR3 region has the DNA TGTGCCACCATAACTAGCGGGGGTAACAATGAGCAGTTCTTC.

This clone appeared once. The chain couples TRBV18 to TRBJ2-7; TRBD1 aligns across 8 bases. The V segment lost 3 bases and the J segment 5 bases; nucleotides outside the gene matches: 6. CDR3 length equals 14 residues. Germline CDR1 is KGHSH and CDR2 is LQKENI. CDR3 coding DNA: TGTGCCAGCTCACCGAGGCAGGGGGCAAACGAGCAGTACTTC. This encodes CASSPRQGANEQYF.

The rearrangement uses TRBV5-1 and TRBJ1-2, with TRBD1 matching over 11 bases. Per germline, CDR1 SGHRS and CDR2 YFSETQ. V was pared by 1 base and J by 7 bases, with 3 bases of the junction left unmatched. There are 14 residues in the CDR3. The CDR3 protein is CASSLLGTGGGYTF. The CDR3 coding sequence is TGCGCCAGCAGCTTGCTCGGGACAGGGGGTGGCTACACCTTC.

The rearrangement joins TRBV6-2 or TRBV6-3 to TRBJ1-1; D unclear. Germline V CDR1 and CDR2: MNHEY, SVGEGT. V lost 2 bases and J lost 0, with 4 bases in between. CDR3 length equals 13 residues. The CDR3 reads CASSYDMNTEAFF. CDR3 nucleotide sequence: TGTGCCAGCAGTTACGACATGAACACTGAAGCTTTCTTT.

The rearrangement links TRBV6-5 to TRBJ2-5; TRBD1 aligns across 8 bases. V was clipped by 5 bases and J by 2 bases; unmatched bases: 7. Germline V gene sequence: CDR1 MNHEY, CDR2 SVGAGI. There are 15 residues in the CDR3. The CDR3 region has the DNA TGTGCCAGCAGTCAGTTCGGGACAGGTCAAGAGACCCAGTACTTC. Translation: CASSQFGTGQETQYF.

The rearrangement uses TRBV29-1 and TRBJ1-5; D might be TRBD1 (6 bases). The length of the CDR3 is 13 residues. V lost 3 bases to trimming and J lost 4 bases, with 10 bases between them. Germline V lookup: CDR1 SQVTM, CDR2 ANQGSEA. The CDR3 sequence: CSVEIQGNQPQHF. CDR3 DNA: TGCAGCGTTGAGATACAGGGTAATCAGCCCCAGCATTTT.

V usage is TRBV5-1 and J usage is TRBJ1-3; 7 bases are shared with TRBD1. The germline V gene has CDR1 SGHRS and CDR2 YFSETQ. V gave up 2 bases and J gave up 4 bases; unmatched junction bases: 6. The CDR3 has 15 amino acids. This CDR3 reads CASSFSTGTGNTIYF. The CDR3 nucleotides are TGCGCCAGCAGCTTCTCGACAGGGACGGGAAACACCATATATTTT.

The chain has TRBV6-1 and TRBJ1-5; D remains ambiguous. This CDR3 has 13 residues. Trimming shortened V by 9 bases and J by 0 bases, and 9 bases separated the two germline ends. Germline V CDR1 and CDR2: MNHNS, SASEGT. The CDR3 nucleotides are TGTGCCAGTTCCGACACTAGCAATCAGCCCCAGCATTTT. This translates into CASSDTSNQPQHF.